This T cell receptor beta chain stems from a study of Graves' ophthalmopathy and Graves' hyperthyroidism. Amplified material comprised TCR beta CDR3 regions derived from RNA transcripts. Scientists carried out first-round RT-PCR using HTBI primers and then a second-round multiplex PCR. TCRdb re-derived calls from the multiplex PCR reads in MiXCR, one entry per CDR3 protein. This repertoire shows roughly 380,000 distinct CDR3 sequences, approximately 15% found once; its top ten account for roughly 7%. CDR3 length: 14 amino acids. The V and J ends lost 8 bases and 5 bases respectively, with 18 bases between them. Germline CDR1 and CDR2: LNHDA and SQIVND (reference sequence).

Material for sequencing was peripheral blood. The TCR sequence derives from a woman aged 18-29 years with stable Graves' hyperthyroidism. The chain joins TRBV19 to TRBJ1-1, with D perhaps TRBD1 (6 bases). The CDR3 protein is CASGLGQIGTEAFF. DNA of the CDR3: TGTGCCAGTGGCCTGGGACAAATTGGAACTGAAGCTTTCTTT. The full variable domain, its missing parts supplied by reference TRBV19 and TRBJ1-1, is DGGITQSPKYLFRKEGQNVTLSCEQNLNHDAMYWYRQDPGQGLRLIYYSQIVNDFQKGDIAEGYSVSREKKESFPLTVTSAQKNPTAFYLCASGLGQIGTEAFFGQGTRLTVV.